One and the same sample provided the 20 T cell receptor beta chains below, sequenced in a study of T cell changes during pregnancy in multiple sclerosis. The assay was immunoSEQ multiplex PCR, and TCRdb's table has in-frame clones only and misses some. The sample lists approximately 70,000 clones; 90% to 95% were seen once. Source: peripheral blood, taken in the second trimester of pregnancy. These receptors all come from a female donor in good health, enrolled as a control in a pregnancy study.

The chain combines TRBV10-3 with TRBJ2-7, with TRBD1 matching 11 bases. Germline V gives CDR1 ENHRY, CDR2 SYGVKD. J was trimmed by 6 bases and V by 10 bases; bases with no gene match: 11. This CDR3 has 14 residues. For the CDR3, the DNA is TGTGCCAGCAAGGGACAGGGGGTAATCTCCGAGCAGTACTTC. Translating it yields CASKGQGVISEQYF.

The V call is TRBV5-6, the J call TRBJ2-7; 7 nucleotides align to TRBD1. Germline V gene sequence: CDR1 SGHDT, CDR2 YYEEEE. J gave up 1 base and V 4 bases, and 5 bases lay outside the gene matches. The CDR3 contains 14 residues. CDR3 loop: CASSPSGQSYEQYF. The CDR3 DNA follows: TGTGCCAGCAGCCCTTCGGGACAGTCCTACGAGCAGTACTTC.

The chain couples TRBV2 to TRBJ2-5; 7 bases are shared with TRBD1. This CDR3 has 12 amino acids. CDR1 and CDR2 (germline): SNHLY, FYNNEI. V trimming: 8 bases; J trimming: 5 bases; junction bases outside the gene matches: 5. The CDR3 DNA reads as TGTGCCAGCGAACAGGGGATGGAGACCCAGTACTTC. Translated: CASEQGMETQYF.

The chain carries TRBV7-9 and TRBJ1-1, with 9 bases that match TRBD1. Germline V lookup: CDR1 SEHNR, CDR2 FQNEAQ (reference sequence). CDR3 length equals 15 residues. Trimming cost V 5 bases and J 0 bases; bases outside gene matches: 4. In DNA form, the CDR3 reads TGTGCCAGCAGCCACGGACAGGGGCTGAACACTGAAGCTTTCTTT. It is translated as CASSHGQGLNTEAFF.

Points on this clone: Additional DNA sequences in this sample encode the identical CDR3. The chain combines TRBV9 with TRBJ1-2, with 9 bases matching TRBD1. The CDR3 is 13 amino acids. Germline V lookup: CDR1 SGDLS, CDR2 YYNGEE. Unmatched junction bases numbered 0, after V lost 0 bases and J lost 6 bases. CDR3 sequence reads: CASSVGTGDGYTF. As DNA, the CDR3 is TGTGCCAGCAGCGTAGGGACAGGGGATGGCTACACCTTC.

The J gene is TRBJ1-5, the V gene TRBV7-3; 8 bases align to TRBD1. The V gene's germline CDR1 is SGHTA and CDR2 FQGTGA. The CDR3 is 15 amino acids. The ends lost 3 bases at V and 1 base at J; junction bases unmatched: 2. The CDR3 bases are TGTGCCAGCAGCTTGGACAGGGAGAGCAATCAGCCCCAGCATTTT. This translates into CASSLDRESNQPQHF.

This chain connects TRBV5-1 to TRBJ2-5, with a possible D match to TRBD2 (6 bases). The CDR3 has 14 residues. V shed 5 bases and J shed 2 bases, with 13 bases lying between them. Germline values: CDR1 SGHRS, CDR2 YFSETQ. DNA for the CDR3: TGCGCCAGCAGTTTTGGGGCGGGACAAGAGACCCAGTACTTC. Encoded protein: CASSFGAGQETQYF.

This chain connects TRBV27 to TRBJ1-4; D unclear. CDR3 length: 13 residues. The germline gives CDR1 MNHEY, CDR2 SMNVEV (reference sequence). V was clipped by 3 bases and J by 7 bases, with 9 bases between them. CDR3 nucleotide sequence: TGTGCCAGCAGTTTCTCGGGGAGTGAAAAACTGTTTTTT. It yields the protein CASSFSGSEKLFF.

The V and J genes are TRBV29-1 and TRBJ1-2; 8 nucleotides agree with TRBD1. CDR1 and CDR2 from the germline V gene are SQVTM and ANQGSEA. There are 12 residues in the CDR3. The V gene end was trimmed by 6 bases and the J gene end by 4 bases; junction bases not matched to a gene: 4. In nucleotides, the CDR3 is TGCAGCGTCGCCGACAGGGGCTATGGCTACACCTTC. Its translation is CSVADRGYGYTF.

The genes are TRBV28 and TRBJ2-1; D is unresolved. Trimming pared 7 bases from V and 10 bases from J, leaving 17 bases between. The germline V gene encodes CDR1 MDHEN and CDR2 SYDVKM. The CDR3 extends over 13 amino acids. CDR3 nucleotide sequence: TGTGCCAGCAATGTCCCCACGGTGAACGAGCAGTTCTTC. Translated: CASNVPTVNEQFF.

V is TRBV6-9 and J is TRBJ1-4; the D gene is possibly TRBD1 (5 bases). CDR1 is MNHGY and CDR2 is SVAAGI in the germline V gene. Trimming cost V 7 bases and J 5 bases, with 14 bases left between them. The CDR3 has 14 amino acids. The CDR3 nucleotides read TGTGCCAGCAAAAAGGGGCAGATGAATGAAAAACTGTTTTTT. Translating it yields CASKKGQMNEKLFF.

J is TRBJ2-1 and V is TRBV7-9; D may be TRBD2 (7 bases). Trimming left V 5 bases short and J 6 bases short, with 17 bases between. Germline CDR1 and CDR2: SEHNR and FQNEAQ (reference sequence). The CDR3 totals 15 residues. CDR3: CASSAGRGASNEQFF. In DNA form, the CDR3 reads TGTGCCAGCAGCGCGGGACGGGGGGCGTCCAATGAGCAGTTCTTC.

Of note for this clone: Compared with germline, one end of the junction differs, possibly owing to a read error. CDR3 in amino acids: CSVSAAGAVPNF. The DNA of the CDR3 is TGCAGCGTTTCGGCGGCAGGGGCCGTGCCAAACTTC. The gene calls are TRBV29-1 and TRBJ2-5, with a weak D call TRBD1 (6 bases). Germline V gene sequence: CDR1 SQVTM, CDR2 ANQGSEA. The CDR3 totals 12 residues.

This chain joins TRBV7-2 and TRBJ1-1; D not certain. Per germline, CDR1 SGHTA and CDR2 FQGNSA. V lost 5 bases and J lost 0, with 7 bases in between. The CDR3 is 13 residues long. CDR3 nucleotides: TGTGCCAGCAGCATCAATTTGAACACTGAAGCTTTCTTT. Translation gives CASSINLNTEAFF.

The chain carries TRBV30 and TRBJ2-5; D possibly corresponds to TRBD2 (6 bases). The CDR3 length is 13 residues. V was trimmed by 0 bases and J by 9 bases, leaving 14 bases between them. Per the germline V gene, CDR1 is GTSNPN and CDR2 is SVGIG (reference sequence). This CDR3 reads CAWSVRAGRAQYF. Here the CDR3 DNA reads TGTGCCTGGAGTGTACGGGCGGGAAGGGCCCAGTACTTC.

The CDR3: CASSPVTATNEKLFF. CDR3 coding DNA: TGTGCCAGCAGCCCCGTGACAGCAACTAATGAAAAACTGTTTTTT. The rearrangement links TRBV7-8 to TRBJ1-4; D perhaps matches TRBD1 (5 bases). CDR3 length: 15 amino acids. Germline V gene data show CDR1 as SGHVS and CDR2 as FQNEAQ. The V gene lost 5 bases and the J gene lost 0 bases, with 10 bases spanning the gap.

The gene calls are TRBV4-1 and TRBJ1-1; D is uncertain. Germline CDR1 is MGHRA and CDR2 is YSYEKL. Trimming cost V 1 base and J 1 base, with 10 bases left between them. This CDR3 region has 15 residues. Written as DNA, the CDR3 is TGCGCCAGCAGCCAAGTGGCCGGGGAGAACACTGAAGCTTTCTTT. As protein: CASSQVAGENTEAFF.

This chain connects TRBV7-6 to TRBJ2-3; D is perhaps TRBD2 (6 bases). From germline, CDR1 is SGHVS and CDR2 FNYEAQ. Trimming removed 5 bases from V and 2 bases from J, with 14 bases in between. The CDR3 extends over 15 amino acids. CDR3 sequence reads: CASSDNGGDTDTQYF. The CDR3 nucleotides are TGTGCCAGCAGCGACAACGGGGGAGACACAGATACGCAGTATTTT.

The CDR3 DNA reads TGTGCCAGCACCCTCCGCCAGGGTCCCTACGAGCAGTACTTC. This gives the protein CASTLRQGPYEQYF. V is TRBV2 and J is TRBJ2-7, with D possibly TRBD1 on 5 matching bases. Germline V lookup: CDR1 SNHLY, CDR2 FYNNEI. Trimming took 7 bases from V and 2 from J, leaving 15 bases between them. The CDR3 spans 14 residues.

The V gene is TRBV15, the J gene TRBJ2-2; D is ambiguous. CDR1 is LNHNV, CDR2 YYDKDF, per germline (reference sequence). The CDR3 is 14 amino acids. Trimming pared 0 bases from V and 5 bases from J, leaving 7 bases between. The CDR3 coding sequence is TGTGCCACCAGCAGAGATGTCAGGACCGGGGAGCTGTTTTTT. Its translation is CATSRDVRTGELFF.